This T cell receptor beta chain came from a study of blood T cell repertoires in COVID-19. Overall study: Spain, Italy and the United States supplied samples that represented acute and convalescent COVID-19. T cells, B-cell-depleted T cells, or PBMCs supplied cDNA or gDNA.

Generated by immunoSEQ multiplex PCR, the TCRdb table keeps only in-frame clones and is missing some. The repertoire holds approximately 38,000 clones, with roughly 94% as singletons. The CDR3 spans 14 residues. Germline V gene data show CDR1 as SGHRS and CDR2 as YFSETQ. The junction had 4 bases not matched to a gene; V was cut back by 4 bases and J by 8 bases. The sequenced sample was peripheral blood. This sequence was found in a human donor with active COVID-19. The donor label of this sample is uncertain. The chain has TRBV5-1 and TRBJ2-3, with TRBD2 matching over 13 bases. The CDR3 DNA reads TGCGCCAGCAGCCTTACTAGCGGGGGGGTTACGCAGTATTTT. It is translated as CASSLTSGGVTQYF.